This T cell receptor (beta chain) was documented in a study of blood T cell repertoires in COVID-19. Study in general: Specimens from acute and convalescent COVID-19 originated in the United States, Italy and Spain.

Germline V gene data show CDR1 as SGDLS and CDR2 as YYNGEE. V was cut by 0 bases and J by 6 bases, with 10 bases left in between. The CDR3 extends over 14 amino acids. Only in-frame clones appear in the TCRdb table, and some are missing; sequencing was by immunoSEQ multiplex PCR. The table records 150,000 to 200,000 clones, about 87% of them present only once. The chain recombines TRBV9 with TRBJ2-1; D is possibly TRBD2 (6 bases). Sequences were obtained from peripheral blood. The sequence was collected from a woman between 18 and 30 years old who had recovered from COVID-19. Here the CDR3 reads CASSVAGETNEQFF. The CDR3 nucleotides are TGTGCCAGCAGCGTAGCGGGGGAAACCAATGAGCAGTTCTTC. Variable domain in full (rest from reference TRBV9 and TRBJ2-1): DSGVTQTPKHLITATGQRVTLRCSPRSGDLSVYWYQQSLDQGLQFLIQYYNGEERAKGNILERFSAQQFPDLHSELNLSSLELGDSALYFCASSVAGETNEQFFGPGTRLTVL.